This TCR beta chain was captured by sequencing in a study of T cells in Graves' hyperthyroidism and ophthalmopathy. Study overall: Blood was drawn when the patient was first diagnosed and still untreated.

Concerning this clonotype: Its matching antigen is unknown.

This CDR3 contains 13 residues. The V end lost 6 bases, the J end lost 2 bases, and 10 bases lay between the germline ends. The germline CDR1 and CDR2 sequences are SGHTA and FQGNSA. Study results and caveats: In the blood, most expanded thyroid clonotypes above 0.001 appeared as well.

RNA transcripts gave rise to amplified TCR beta CDR3 regions. Primed by the HTBI set, a first-round RT-PCR was run on the TCR CDR3. Via MiXCR, TCRdb re-called the multiplex PCR reads, giving one row per CDR3 protein. The data show around 800,000 distinct CDR3 sequences, 35% to 40% seen once. For Graves' hyperthyroidism to be stable, ophthalmopathy could not progress within 18 months. The sequence derives from a man between 18 and 35 years old with Graves' hyperthyroidism. The J gene is TRBJ1-2, the V gene TRBV7-2; D is unresolved. The sequenced sample was blood. The CDR3 spells CASSGLPNYGYTF. For the CDR3, the DNA is TGTGCCAGCAGTGGGCTCCCAAACTATGGCTACACCTTC.